This is a list of T cell receptor beta chains from one sample in a study of shared clonotypes between healthy human individuals. Generated by immunoSEQ multiplex PCR, the TCRdb table keeps only in-frame clones and is missing some. The repertoire consists of approximately 470,000 clones, with over 70% occurring once and the leading ten covering roughly an eighth. The sequenced sample was PBMCs. These TCRs come from a woman between 35 and 50 years old in good health. Some clones in this sample may be carry-over from other donors' samples. The CDR3 runs from the conserved cysteine through the conserved F or W. Fields, in order: D gene, clone size, V gene, J gene, CDR3 DNA, CDR3 protein. A D gene is named only where the DNA matches it firmly. Clone size is given for some rows only: seen once, a few or many times, or a class if the clone is expanded.

d_call: .; clone_size: .; v_call: TRBV7-3; j_call: TRBJ1-1; cdr3_nt: TGTGCCAGCAGCTCCCTCGGGGGCGGTGAAGCTTTCTTT; cdr3_aa: CASSSLGGGEAFF
d_call: .; clone_size: .; v_call: TRBV7-3; j_call: TRBJ2-3; cdr3_nt: TGTGCCAGCAGCTTTACAGGTGGTGATACGCAGTATTTT; cdr3_aa: CASSFTGGDTQYF
d_call: .; clone_size: .; v_call: TRBV29-1; j_call: TRBJ2-7; cdr3_nt: TGCAGAGCGCGGGACAGAACCTACGAGCAGTACTTC; cdr3_aa: CRARDRTYEQYF
d_call: .; clone_size: .; v_call: TRBV6-5; j_call: TRBJ1-5; cdr3_nt: TGTGCCAGCAGCCGGACGGACAATCAGCCCCAGCATTTT; cdr3_aa: CASSRTDNQPQHF
d_call: .; clone_size: .; v_call: TRBV25-1; j_call: TRBJ1-1; cdr3_nt: TGTGCCAGCAGGGTCTCCCTTGACGGGAACACTGAAGCTTTCTTT; cdr3_aa: CASRVSLDGNTEAFF
d_call: .; clone_size: .; v_call: TRBV28; j_call: TRBJ1-2; cdr3_nt: TGTGCCAGCAACCAACAGGGCGATGGCTACACCTTC; cdr3_aa: CASNQQGDGYTF
d_call: .; clone_size: .; v_call: TRBV6-1; j_call: TRBJ1-5; cdr3_nt: TGTGCCAGCAGTCCGGGGGGCTGGGATCGTCAGCCCCAGCATTTT; cdr3_aa: CASSPGGWDRQPQHF
d_call: .; clone_size: many; v_call: TRBV2; j_call: TRBJ1-2; cdr3_nt: TGTGCCAGCAGGTTCGACAGCCTCTATGGCTACACCTTC; cdr3_aa: CASRFDSLYGYTF
d_call: .; clone_size: few; v_call: TRBV19; j_call: TRBJ2-2; cdr3_nt: TGTGCCAGTAGAATACAGGGAACGAACACCGGGGAGCTGTTTTTT; cdr3_aa: CASRIQGTNTGELFF
d_call: TRBD1; clone_size: .; v_call: TRBV6-5; j_call: TRBJ1-5; cdr3_nt: TGTGCCAGCAGCCGGACAGGGGGCAGCCAGCCCCAGCATTTT; cdr3_aa: CASSRTGGSQPQHF
d_call: TRBD2; clone_size: .; v_call: TRBV19; j_call: TRBJ2-1; cdr3_nt: TGTGCCAGTAGTCCCTCTAGCGGGCCCTACAATGAGCAGTTCTTC; cdr3_aa: CASSPSSGPYNEQFF
d_call: .; clone_size: few; v_call: TRBV9; j_call: TRBJ1-4; cdr3_nt: TGTGCCAGCAGCGTAGGGATGACCGGAAAACTGTTTTTT; cdr3_aa: CASSVGMTGKLFF
d_call: .; clone_size: .; v_call: TRBV27; j_call: TRBJ2-5; cdr3_nt: TGTGCCAGCAGAGGGGACGGCCAAGAGACCCAGTACTTC; cdr3_aa: CASRGDGQETQYF
d_call: TRBD1; clone_size: .; v_call: TRBV4-1; j_call: TRBJ2-1; cdr3_nt: TGCGCCAGCAGCAATAGACAGGGCCGTACCAATGAGCAGTTCTTC; cdr3_aa: CASSNRQGRTNEQFF
d_call: .; clone_size: .; v_call: TRBV5-1; j_call: TRBJ1-2; cdr3_nt: TGCGCCAGCAGATCAGTTTATGGCTACACCTTC; cdr3_aa: CASRSVYGYTF
d_call: TRBD1; clone_size: .; v_call: TRBV4-3; j_call: TRBJ2-1; cdr3_nt: TGCGCCAGCAGCCAGGTCGACGGACAGGGAATGAATGAGCAGTTCTTC; cdr3_aa: CASSQVDGQGMNEQFF
d_call: .; clone_size: .; v_call: TRBV6-6; j_call: TRBJ1-5; cdr3_nt: TGTGCCAGCAGTTCTCACCCAGGGGATCAGCCCCAGCATTTT; cdr3_aa: CASSSHPGDQPQHF
d_call: TRBD1; clone_size: .; v_call: TRBV4-1; j_call: TRBJ2-7; cdr3_nt: TGCGCCAGCAGCCAGGCCCGGACAGGGGCGGTTTACGAGCAGTACTTC; cdr3_aa: CASSQARTGAVYEQYF
d_call: TRBD1; clone_size: .; v_call: TRBV18; j_call: TRBJ2-5; cdr3_nt: TGTGCCAGCTCACCACTAGGGACAGGGGGAGCAGAGACCCAGTACTTC; cdr3_aa: CASSPLGTGGAETQYF